A single T cell receptor beta chain is shown here with its context. Participant-given clinical history determined each cohort assignment. This sample was taken from a study of blood T cell repertoires in COVID-19. TCRdb's copy holds only in-frame clones and misses some; the assay was immunoSEQ multiplex PCR. The repertoire includes about 310,000 clones, about nine tenths of them detected once, and roughly a tenth sits in the top ten. With 3 bases removed from V and 9 bases from J, the gap between germline ends came to 12 bases. This CDR3 has 14 amino acids. Per germline, CDR1 MGHDK and CDR2 SYGVNS. This receptor was taken from a woman between 40 and 55 years old who had recovered from COVID-19. The sample was PBMCs or T cells enriched from blood (not recorded which). The J gene is TRBJ1-6, the V gene TRBV25-1, with D perhaps TRBD1 (5 bases). The CDR3 DNA reads TGTGCCAGCAGTGATCGGGCAGGGTTTTCACCCCTCCACTTT. Translated: CASSDRAGFSPLHF.